Sequencing of this TCR beta chain was carried out in a study of molecular identifiers for immune sequencing clone quantification. Overall study context: Replicate experiments divided RNA from around 20,000 or 100,000 naive CD8 cells into five parts and sequenced four.

The CDR3 has 17 residues. Between the trimmed V and J ends, which lost 2 bases and 0 bases, there was a span of 16 bases. The germline gives CDR1 SEHNR, CDR2 FQNEAQ (reference sequence). MiXCR, applied by TCRdb to the PCR reads, yields one record per CDR3 protein. The data contain fewer than 45,000 distinct CDR3 sequences, roughly 24% of them singletons. This clonotype was observed at least ten times. Antigen specificity is unknown. Study-wide findings and caveats: Clone sizes could be underestimated for highly expanded clones when identical TCR molecules share a barcode. Clones above 20 RNA copies contained over 97% of effector molecules and under 1% of naive molecules.

In the sort, naive CD8 T cells were defined as CD8+CD4-CCR7+CD45RA+. The rearrangement uses TRBV7-9 and TRBJ1-1; D perhaps matches TRBD1 (5 bases). The source is a human donor in good health. Some libraries in this study had Jurkat cell RNA spiked in. Sequenced material: naive CD8+ T cells from blood, with Jurkat cell RNA spiked in. This sample's subset: FACS-sorted CD8+CD4-CCR7+CD45RA+ naive T cells. In nucleotides, the CDR3 is TGTGCCAGCAGCTTATCCGATCGAGAGGGGATGAACACTGAAGCTTTCTTT. It codes for CASSLSDREGMNTEAFF.